This TCR beta chain is drawn from a study of OX40 agonist ivuxolimab in advanced cancers. The V segment lost 0 bases and the J segment 1 base; nucleotides outside the gene matches: 6. Germline CDR1 and CDR2: ENHRY and SYGVKD. The CDR3 loop spans 17 amino acids. This clone was recorded only once. The method was immunoSEQ multiplex PCR; TCRdb's version includes in-frame clones alone and lacks a portion of them. The data show 60,000 to 65,000 clones, roughly nine tenths seen once. The TCR was taken from an adult with an advanced solid tumor such as melanoma, head and neck, liver or kidney cancer. The genes are TRBV10-3 and TRBJ2-3; 8 positions agree with TRBD1. This specimen consisted of CD4+ or CD8+ T cells sorted from blood, obtained in a trial of the OX40 agonist ivuxolimab. The CDR3 DNA reads TGTGCCATCAGTGAGTCGAGGGCAGGGGGCGGCACAGATACGCAGTATTTT. Protein: CAISESRAGGGTDTQYF.